This T cell receptor (beta chain) was captured by sequencing in a study of blood T cell repertoires in COVID-19. Whole-study context: Collection of acute and convalescent COVID-19 samples took place in the United States, Italy and Spain. The analysed material was cDNA or gDNA that came from T cells, B-cell-depleted T cells, or PBMCs.

In the original processing: The assay estimated nucleated cells by amplifying reference gene primers. The protocol was immunoSEQ multiplex PCR, while the TCRdb copy is restricted to in-frame clones and leaves out a portion. V and J calls and clone size follow that table, whereas D and trimming were derived from the DNA. Of about 290,000 clones in the sample, about 85% are singletons; the top ten hold around 4.5%. This clonotype was obtained from a woman aged 45-59 years with active or convalescent COVID-19. Material for sequencing was peripheral blood.

CDR3 sequence reads: CASVLDRGYGYTF. Written as DNA, the CDR3 is TGTGCCAGCGTCTTAGACCGGGGCTATGGCTACACCTTC. The chain combines TRBV28 with TRBJ1-2; no reliable D call. CDR1 and CDR2 from the germline V gene are MDHEN and SYDVKM. The CDR3 is 13 amino acids. V lost 8 bases and J lost 4, with 14 bases in between.